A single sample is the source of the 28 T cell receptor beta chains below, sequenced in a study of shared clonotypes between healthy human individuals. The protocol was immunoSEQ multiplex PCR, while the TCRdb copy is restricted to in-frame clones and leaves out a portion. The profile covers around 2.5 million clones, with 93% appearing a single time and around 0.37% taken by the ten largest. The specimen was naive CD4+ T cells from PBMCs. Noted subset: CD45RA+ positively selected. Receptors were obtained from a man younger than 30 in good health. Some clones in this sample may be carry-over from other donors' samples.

CDR3 nucleotides: TGTGCCAGCAGTTACAGGTTCTCCGCAGATACGCAGTATTTT. This translates into CASSYRFSADTQYF. The chain combines TRBV6-5 with TRBJ2-3, with D uncertain. V lost 2 bases and J lost 4, with 10 bases in between. Germline-derived CDR1 and CDR2 are MNHEY and SVGAGI. This CDR3 spans 14 amino acids.

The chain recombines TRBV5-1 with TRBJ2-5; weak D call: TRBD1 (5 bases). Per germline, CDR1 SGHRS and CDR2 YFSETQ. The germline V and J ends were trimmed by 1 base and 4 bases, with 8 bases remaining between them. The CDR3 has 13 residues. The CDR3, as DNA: TGCGCCAGCAGCTTGCAGGGCCCAGAGACCCAGTACTTC. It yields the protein CASSLQGPETQYF. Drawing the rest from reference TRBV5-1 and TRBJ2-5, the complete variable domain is KAGVTQTPRYLIKTRGQQVTLSCSPISGHRSVSWYQQTPGQGLQFLFEYFSETQRNKGNFPGRFSGRQFSNSRSEMNVSTLELGDSALYLCASSLQGPETQYFGPGTRLLVL.

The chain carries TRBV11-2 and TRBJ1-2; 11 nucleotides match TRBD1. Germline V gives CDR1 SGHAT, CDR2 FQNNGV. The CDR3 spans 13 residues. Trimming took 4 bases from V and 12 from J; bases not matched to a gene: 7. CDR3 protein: CASSSPGQGGNTF. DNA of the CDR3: TGTGCCAGCAGCTCGCCGGGACAGGGGGGCAACACCTTC. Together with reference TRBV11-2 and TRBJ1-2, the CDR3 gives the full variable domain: EAGVAQSPRYKIIEKRQSVAFWCNPISGHATLYWYQQILGQGPKLLIQFQNNGVVDDSQLPKDRFSAERLKGVDSTLKIQPAKLEDSAVYLCASSSPGQGGNTFGSGTRLTVV.

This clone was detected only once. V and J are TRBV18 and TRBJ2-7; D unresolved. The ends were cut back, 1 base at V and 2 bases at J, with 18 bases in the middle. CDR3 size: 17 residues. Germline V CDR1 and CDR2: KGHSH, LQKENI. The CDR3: CASSPLPPRPYAYEQYF. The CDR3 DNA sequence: TGTGCCAGCTCACCACTACCCCCGAGGCCCTATGCCTACGAGCAGTACTTC.

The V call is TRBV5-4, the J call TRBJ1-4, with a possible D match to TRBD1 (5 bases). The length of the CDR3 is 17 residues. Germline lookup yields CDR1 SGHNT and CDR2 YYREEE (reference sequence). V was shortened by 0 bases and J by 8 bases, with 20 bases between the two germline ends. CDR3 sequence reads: CASSLAGGGPNGEKLFF. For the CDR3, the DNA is TGTGCCAGCAGCTTGGCCGGGGGGGGACCGAACGGGGAAAAACTGTTTTTT.

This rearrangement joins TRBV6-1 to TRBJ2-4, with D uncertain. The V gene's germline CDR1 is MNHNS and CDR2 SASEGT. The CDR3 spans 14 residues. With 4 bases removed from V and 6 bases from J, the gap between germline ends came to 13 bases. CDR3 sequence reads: CASSVTHGGNIQYF. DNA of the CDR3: TGTGCCAGCAGTGTGACTCACGGTGGAAACATTCAGTACTTC.

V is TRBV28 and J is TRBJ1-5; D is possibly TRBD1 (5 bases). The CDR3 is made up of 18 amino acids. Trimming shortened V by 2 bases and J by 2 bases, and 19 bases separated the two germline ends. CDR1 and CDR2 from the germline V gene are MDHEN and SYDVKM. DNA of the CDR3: TGTGCCAGCAGTTTAAATCGGCAGGGTACTCAGGGCAATCAGCCCCAGCATTTT. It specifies CASSLNRQGTQGNQPQHF.

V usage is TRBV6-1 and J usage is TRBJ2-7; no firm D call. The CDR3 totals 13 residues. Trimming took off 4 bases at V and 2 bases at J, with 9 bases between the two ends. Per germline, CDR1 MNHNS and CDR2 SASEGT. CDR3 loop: CASSAVTTYEQYF. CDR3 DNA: TGTGCCAGCAGTGCCGTCACAACCTACGAGCAGTACTTC.

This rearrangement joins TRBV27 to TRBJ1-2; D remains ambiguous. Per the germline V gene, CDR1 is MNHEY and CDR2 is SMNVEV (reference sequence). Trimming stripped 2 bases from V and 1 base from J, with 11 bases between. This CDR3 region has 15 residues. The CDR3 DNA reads TGTGCCAGCAGTTTAAACCCGGGTCTTAACTATGGCTACACCTTC. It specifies CASSLNPGLNYGYTF.

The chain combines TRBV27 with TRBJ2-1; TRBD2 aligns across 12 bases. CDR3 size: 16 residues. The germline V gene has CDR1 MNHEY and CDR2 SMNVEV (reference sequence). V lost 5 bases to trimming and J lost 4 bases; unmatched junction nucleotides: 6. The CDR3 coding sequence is TGTGCCAGCAGTACCCGGACTAGCGGGAATTACAATGAGCAGTTCTTC. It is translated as CASSTRTSGNYNEQFF.

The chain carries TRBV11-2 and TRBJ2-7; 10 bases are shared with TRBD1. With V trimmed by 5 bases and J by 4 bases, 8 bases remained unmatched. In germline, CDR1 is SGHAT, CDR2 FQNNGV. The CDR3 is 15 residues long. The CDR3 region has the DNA TGTGCCAGCAGCGCACCGACAGGGGGCCTTTACGAGCAGTACTTC. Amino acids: CASSAPTGGLYEQYF.

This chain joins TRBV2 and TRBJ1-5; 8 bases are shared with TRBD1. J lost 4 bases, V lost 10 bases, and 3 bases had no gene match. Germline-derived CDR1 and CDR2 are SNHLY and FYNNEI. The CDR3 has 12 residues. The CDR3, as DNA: TGTGCCACCAGACAGGGGAATCAGCCCCAGCATTTT. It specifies CATRQGNQPQHF.

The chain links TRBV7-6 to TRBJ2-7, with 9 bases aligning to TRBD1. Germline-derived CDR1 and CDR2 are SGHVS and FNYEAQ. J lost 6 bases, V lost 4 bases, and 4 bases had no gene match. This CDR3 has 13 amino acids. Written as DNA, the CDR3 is TGTGCCAGCAGCTCGCAGGACAGGGGCGAGCAGTACTTC. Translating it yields CASSSQDRGEQYF. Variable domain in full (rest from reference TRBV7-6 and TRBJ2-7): GAGVSQSPRYKVTKRGQDVALRCDPISGHVSLYWYRQALGQGPEFLTYFNYEAQQDKSGLPNDRFSAERPEGSISTLTIQRTEQRDSAMYRCASSSQDRGEQYFGPGTRLTVT.

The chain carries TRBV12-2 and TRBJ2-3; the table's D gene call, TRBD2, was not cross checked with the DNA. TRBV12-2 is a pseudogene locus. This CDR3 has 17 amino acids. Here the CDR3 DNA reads TGTGCAAGTCGCTTAACGATCGCGGGAGCCACCACAGATACGCAGTATTTT. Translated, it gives CASRLTIAGATTDTQYF.

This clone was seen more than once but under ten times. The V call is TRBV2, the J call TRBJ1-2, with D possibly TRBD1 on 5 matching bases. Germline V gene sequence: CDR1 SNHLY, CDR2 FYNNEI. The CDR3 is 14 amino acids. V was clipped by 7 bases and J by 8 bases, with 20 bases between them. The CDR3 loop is CASTRDPAGGGYTF. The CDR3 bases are TGTGCCAGCACCCGGGACCCCGCGGGCGGAGGCTACACCTTC. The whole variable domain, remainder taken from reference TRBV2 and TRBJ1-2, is EPEVTQTPSHQVTQMGQEVILRCVPISNHLYFYWYRQILGQKVEFLVSFYNNEISEKSEIFDDQFSVERPDGSNFTLKIRSTKLEDSAMYFCASTRDPAGGGYTFGSGTRLTVV.

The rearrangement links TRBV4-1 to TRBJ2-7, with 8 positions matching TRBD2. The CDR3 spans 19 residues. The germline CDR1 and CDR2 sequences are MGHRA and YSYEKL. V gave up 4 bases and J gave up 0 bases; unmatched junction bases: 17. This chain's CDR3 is CASSRTRDRSSGSSYEQYF. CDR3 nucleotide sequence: TGCGCCAGCAGCCGCACTCGGGACCGGTCAAGCGGGAGCTCCTACGAGCAGTACTTC.

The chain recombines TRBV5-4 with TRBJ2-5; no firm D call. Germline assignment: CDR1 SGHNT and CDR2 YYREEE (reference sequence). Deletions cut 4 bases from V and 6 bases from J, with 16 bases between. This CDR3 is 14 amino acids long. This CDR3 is CASSDETLSKTQYF. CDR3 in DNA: TGTGCCAGCAGCGACGAGACCCTAAGTAAGACCCAGTACTTC.

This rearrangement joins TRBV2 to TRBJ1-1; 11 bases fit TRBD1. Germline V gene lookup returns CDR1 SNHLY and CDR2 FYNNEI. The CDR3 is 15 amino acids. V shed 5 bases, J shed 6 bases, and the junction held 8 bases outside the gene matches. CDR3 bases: TGTGCCAGCAGTACACCGGGACAGGGGGTATCTGAAGCTTTCTTT. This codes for CASSTPGQGVSEAFF.

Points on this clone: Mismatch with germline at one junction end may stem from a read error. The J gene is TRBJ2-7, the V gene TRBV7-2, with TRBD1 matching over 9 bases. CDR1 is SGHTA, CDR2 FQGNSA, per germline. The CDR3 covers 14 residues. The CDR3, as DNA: TGTGCCAGCACCTTAATGACAGGGGGGGACGAGCAGTACTTC. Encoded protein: CASTLMTGGDEQYF.

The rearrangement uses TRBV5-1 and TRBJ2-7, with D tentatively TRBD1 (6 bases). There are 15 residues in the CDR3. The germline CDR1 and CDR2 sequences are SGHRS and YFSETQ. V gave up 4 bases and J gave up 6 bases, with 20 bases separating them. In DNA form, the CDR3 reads TGCGCCAGCAGCGGAAGCCGGGACACCCTCGGCGAGCAGTACTTC. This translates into CASSGSRDTLGEQYF.

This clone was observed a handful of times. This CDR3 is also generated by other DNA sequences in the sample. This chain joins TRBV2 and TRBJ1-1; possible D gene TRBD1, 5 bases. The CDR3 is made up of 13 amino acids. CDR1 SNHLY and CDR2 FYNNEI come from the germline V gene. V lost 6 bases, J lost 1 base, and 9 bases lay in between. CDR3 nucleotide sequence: TGTGCCAGCAGGGGCACAGGGAACACTGAAGCTTTCTTT. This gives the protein CASRGTGNTEAFF.

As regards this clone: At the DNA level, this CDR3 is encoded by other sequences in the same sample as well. The CDR3 sequence is CASSLELASSGNTIYF. The CDR3 DNA is TGCGCCAGCAGCTTGGAACTCGCGAGCTCTGGAAACACCATATATTTT. The chain is built from TRBV5-1 and TRBJ1-3; D remains unclear. Germline values: CDR1 SGHRS, CDR2 YFSETQ. The CDR3 length is 16 residues. Trimming removed 0 bases from V and 0 bases from J, with 10 bases in between.

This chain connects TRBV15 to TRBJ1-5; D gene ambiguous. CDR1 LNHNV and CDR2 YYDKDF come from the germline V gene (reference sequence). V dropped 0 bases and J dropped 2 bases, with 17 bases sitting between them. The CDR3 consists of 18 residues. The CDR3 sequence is CATSRELQSSVGNQPQHF. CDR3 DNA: TGTGCCACCAGCAGAGAACTTCAGAGCTCCGTTGGCAATCAGCCCCAGCATTTT.

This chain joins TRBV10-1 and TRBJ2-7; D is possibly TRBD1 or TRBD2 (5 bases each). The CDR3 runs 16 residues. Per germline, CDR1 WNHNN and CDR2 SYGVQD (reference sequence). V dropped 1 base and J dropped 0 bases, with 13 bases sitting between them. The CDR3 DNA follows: TGCGCCAGCAGTGAGTACGGGGCTGCCAACTCCTACGAGCAGTACTTC. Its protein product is CASSEYGAANSYEQYF.

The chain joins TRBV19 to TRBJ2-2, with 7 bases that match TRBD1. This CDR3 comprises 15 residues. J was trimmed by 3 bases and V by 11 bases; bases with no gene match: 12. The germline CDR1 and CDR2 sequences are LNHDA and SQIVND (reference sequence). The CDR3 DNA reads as TGTGCCGGACGGAGAGGGGGCAGCGACACCGGGGAGCTGTTTTTT. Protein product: CAGRRGGSDTGELFF.

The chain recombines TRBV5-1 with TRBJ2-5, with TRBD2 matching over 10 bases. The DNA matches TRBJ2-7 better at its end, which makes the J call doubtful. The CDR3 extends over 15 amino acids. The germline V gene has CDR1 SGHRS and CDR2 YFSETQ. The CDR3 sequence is CASSLASGSSYEQYF. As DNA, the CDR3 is TGCGCCAGCAGCTTGGCTAGCGGGAGCTCCTACGAGCAGTACTTC.

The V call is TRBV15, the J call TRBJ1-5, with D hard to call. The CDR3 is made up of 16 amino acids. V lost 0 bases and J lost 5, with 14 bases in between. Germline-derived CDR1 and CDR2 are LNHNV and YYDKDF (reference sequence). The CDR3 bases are TGTGCCACCAGCAGAGATAAAACAGTAGGAGATCAGCCCCAGCATTTT. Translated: CATSRDKTVGDQPQHF.

The DNA for the CDR3 is TGTGCCATCAGTGAAAGGGAGTACGAGCAGTACTTC. Its protein product is CAISEREYEQYF. The genes are TRBV10-3 and TRBJ2-7, with D maybe TRBD2 (5 bases). The germline V gene encodes CDR1 ENHRY and CDR2 SYGVKD. The CDR3 is 12 residues long. With 3 bases removed from V and 4 bases from J, the gap between germline ends came to 7 bases.